The 32 T cell receptor beta chains below were found in one sample sequenced in a study of shared clonotypes between healthy human individuals. Measured with immunoSEQ multiplex PCR; TCRdb has only the in-frame clones, and not every one. The sample yields 1,500,000 or so clones, roughly 96% seen once. The material sequenced was naive CD4+ T cells sorted from blood. Subset defined: CD45RA+ positively selected. Source of these receptors: a man aged 25-45 years in good health.

This clone is a singleton in its sample. The chain has TRBV6-1 and TRBJ2-1; D is unclear. V was cut by 3 bases and J by 8 bases, with 20 bases left in between. The length of the CDR3 is 16 residues. Germline-derived CDR1 and CDR2 are MNHNS and SASEGT. The CDR3 nucleotides are TGTGCCAGCAGTGACCAAGGATTTGACCAGATCCATGAGCAGTTCTTC. This translates into CASSDQGFDQIHEQFF.

The gene calls are TRBV13 and TRBJ1-1, with 8 bases lining up with TRBD1. Trimming took 5 bases from V and 1 from J; bases not matched to a gene: 12. The CDR3 is 17 residues long. Germline CDR1 and CDR2: PRHDT and FYEKMQ (reference sequence). The CDR3 DNA follows: TGTGCCAGCAGCCGGCAGGGGGCTCCCCGGGGGAACACTGAAGCTTTCTTT. Residues: CASSRQGAPRGNTEAFF.

The chain recombines TRBV7-6 with TRBJ2-7; weak D call: TRBD1 (6 bases). CDR1 SGHVS and CDR2 FNYEAQ come from the germline V gene. V shed 1 base and J shed 7 bases, with 20 bases lying between them. The CDR3 covers 16 residues. The CDR3 DNA follows: TGTGCCAGCAGCTTAGTCCGACAGGCCCAGTTCATGGAGCAGTACTTC. This translates into CASSLVRQAQFMEQYF.

This chain uses TRBV9 with TRBJ2-3, with D maybe TRBD1 (6 bases). The CDR3 consists of 15 residues. V dropped 5 bases and J dropped 0 bases, with 13 bases sitting between them. Germline CDR1 SGDLS, CDR2 YYNGEE. The CDR3 sequence is CASSGTSISTDTQYF. The CDR3 nucleotides are TGTGCCAGCAGTGGGACATCAATCAGCACAGATACGCAGTATTTT. The whole variable domain, filled in from reference TRBV9 and TRBJ2-3, reads DSGVTQTPKHLITATGQRVTLRCSPRSGDLSVYWYQQSLDQGLQFLIQYYNGEERAKGNILERFSAQQFPDLHSELNLSSLELGDSALYFCASSGTSISTDTQYFGPGTRLTVL.

This chain links TRBV5-4 with TRBJ1-4; D is ambiguous. Germline V CDR1 and CDR2: SGHNT, YYREEE (reference sequence). The CDR3 is 12 residues long. V was cut by 4 bases and J by 9 bases, with 10 bases left in between. The CDR3 bases are TGTGCCAGCAGCGTCAACCAGCAAAAACTGTTTTTT. This translates into CASSVNQQKLFF.

The V and J genes are TRBV5-6 and TRBJ2-6, with unresolved D. Trimming removed 4 bases from V and 4 bases from J, with 12 bases in between. The CDR3 runs to 15 residues. The germline CDR1 and CDR2 sequences are SGHDT and YYEEEE. This CDR3 is CASSRRITGANVLTF. The CDR3 nucleotides read TGTGCCAGCAGCCGTCGGATTACAGGGGCCAACGTCCTGACTTTC.

This clone was seen once. This sequence joins TRBV2 and TRBJ2-2; 7 bases are a match to TRBD1. The V segment lost 6 bases and the J segment 0 bases; nucleotides outside the gene matches: 1. The CDR3 extends over 14 amino acids. Per germline, CDR1 SNHLY and CDR2 FYNNEI. The CDR3 coding sequence is TGTGCCAGCAGAGGACAGGCGAACACCGGGGAGCTGTTTTTT. Translating it yields CASRGQANTGELFF. Variable domain in full (rest from reference TRBV2 and TRBJ2-2): EPEVTQTPSHQVTQMGQEVILRCVPISNHLYFYWYRQILGQKVEFLVSFYNNEISEKSEIFDDQFSVERPDGSNFTLKIRSTKLEDSAMYFCASRGQANTGELFFGEGSRLTVL.

The V and J genes are TRBV11-3 and TRBJ2-1; 11 bases match TRBD2. This CDR3 region has 15 residues. The germline gives CDR1 SGHNT, CDR2 YENEEA. Germline trimming cut 3 bases from V and 9 bases from J; bases unmatched to any gene: 7. CDR3 amino acids: CASSFALAGVGEQFF. In nucleotides, the CDR3 is TGTGCCAGCAGCTTCGCACTAGCGGGAGTGGGTGAGCAGTTCTTC. The full variable domain, completed using reference TRBV11-3 and TRBJ2-1, is EAGVVQSPRYKIIEKKQPVAFWCNPISGHNTLYWYLQNLGQGPELLIRYENEEAVDDSQLPKDRFSAERLKGVDSTLKIQPAELGDSAVYLCASSFALAGVGEQFFGPGTRLTVL.

The chain links TRBV29-1 to TRBJ2-1; D possibly uses TRBD1 or TRBD2 (7 bases each). The CDR3 covers 12 residues. V gave up 6 bases and J gave up 10 bases, with 16 bases separating them. CDR1 and CDR2 from the germline V gene are SQVTM and ANQGSEA. CDR3 sequence (DNA): TGCAGCGTCGCAAGGGGAGGGGGCGAGCAGTTCTTC. Protein sequence: CSVARGGGEQFF.

This sequence joins TRBV15 and TRBJ1-5; D not certain. Deletions cut 3 bases from V and 6 bases from J, with 9 bases between. The CDR3 consists of 13 residues. The V gene's germline CDR1 is LNHNV and CDR2 YYDKDF (reference sequence). The CDR3 nucleotides read TGTGCCACCAGCAGGGACTGGAGTCAGCCCCAGCATTTT. Its protein is CATSRDWSQPQHF.

The rearrangement links TRBV11-2 to TRBJ1-2; no clear D gene. V was shortened by 9 bases and J by 6 bases, with 20 bases between the two germline ends. The germline V gene encodes CDR1 SGHAT and CDR2 FQNNGV. The CDR3 is 14 residues long. CDR3 coding DNA: TGTGCCAGTTCCCCCCAGATAGGATACAATGGCTACACCTTC. It translates to CASSPQIGYNGYTF.

The rearrangement joins TRBV19 to TRBJ1-1, with D unclear. This CDR3 region has 13 residues. The germline gives CDR1 LNHDA, CDR2 SQIVND (reference sequence). V gave up 6 bases and J gave up 1 base, with 9 bases separating them. This CDR3 is CASSPSGNTEAFF. Written as DNA, the CDR3 is TGTGCCAGTAGCCCCAGTGGGAACACTGAAGCTTTCTTT.

The chain couples TRBV5-6 to TRBJ1-2; tentative D call: TRBD1 (5 bases). V lost 0 bases, J lost 10 bases, and 10 bases lay in between. The CDR3 has 12 residues. In germline, CDR1 is SGHDT, CDR2 YYEEEE. Here the CDR3 reads CASSLGQRFYTF. The DNA for the CDR3 is TGTGCCAGCAGCTTGGGACAGAGATTCTACACCTTC.

The chain links TRBV5-6 to TRBJ2-2, with unresolved D. The CDR3 runs 14 residues. The V gene's germline CDR1 is SGHDT and CDR2 YYEEEE. The V end lost 0 bases, the J end lost 6 bases, and 9 bases lay between the germline ends. CDR3 DNA: TGTGCCAGCAGCTTGGGTGCCTTCCCCGGGGAGCTGTTTTTT. This translates into CASSLGAFPGELFF.

This sequence joins TRBV18 and TRBJ2-7; TRBD1 matches at 7 bases. The CDR3 loop spans 15 amino acids. In germline, CDR1 is KGHSH, CDR2 LQKENI. V shed 4 bases and J 2 bases; nucleotides not matched to a gene: 8. CDR3 bases: TGTGCCAGCTCACTACACGACAGGGACACCTACGAGCAGTACTTC. Translation gives CASSLHDRDTYEQYF. Full variable domain (remainder filled in from reference TRBV18 and TRBJ2-7): NAGVMQNPRHLVRRRGQEARLRCSPMKGHSHVYWYRQLPEEGLKFMVYLQKENIIDESGMPKERFSAEFPKEGPSILRIQQVVRGDSAAYFCASSLHDRDTYEQYFGPGTRLTVT.

The genes are TRBV4-1 and TRBJ2-6; D gene ambiguous. CDR3 length: 15 amino acids. Trimming took 1 base from V and 0 from J, leaving 4 bases between them. Germline CDR1 is MGHRA and CDR2 is YSYEKL. CDR3 sequence: CASSQGHSGANVLTF. CDR3 in DNA: TGCGCCAGCAGCCAAGGGCACTCTGGGGCCAACGTCCTGACTTTC.

As DNA, the CDR3 is TGTGCCAGCAGTGGGACCCTAACCAACGAGCAGTACTTC. Protein: CASSGTLTNEQYF. The chain joins TRBV25-1 to TRBJ2-7; the D is unclear. The CDR3 consists of 13 residues. Germline assignment: CDR1 MGHDK and CDR2 SYGVNS. V was cut by 4 bases and J by 5 bases, with 12 bases left in between.

This clone was seen once. This chain uses TRBV20-1 with TRBJ2-5; tentatively, D is TRBD1 (5 bases). Germline lookup yields CDR1 DFQATT and CDR2 SNEGSKA (reference sequence). This CDR3 spans 11 amino acids. V lost 1 base and J 7 bases, leaving 7 bases between the germline ends. For the CDR3, the DNA is TGCAGTGCTAGAGGGGGCGCGACCCAGTACTTC. It specifies CSARGGATQYF.

V and J are TRBV7-3 and TRBJ2-1, with D hard to call. Germline CDR1 reads SGHTA; CDR2 reads FQGTGA. The CDR3 spans 17 residues. Trimming took 2 bases from V and 0 from J, leaving 14 bases between them. This chain's CDR3 is CASSLGVARSSYNEQFF. CDR3 sequence (DNA): TGTGCCAGCAGCTTAGGGGTTGCGAGAAGCTCCTACAATGAGCAGTTCTTC.

CDR3 DNA sequence: TGTGCCAGCTCCGGACAGGGCCATCAGCCCCAGCATTTT. It translates to CASSGQGHQPQHF. The chain combines TRBV18 with TRBJ1-5, with 8 nucleotides matching TRBD1. The CDR3 totals 13 residues. V lost 6 bases to trimming and J lost 5 bases; unmatched junction nucleotides: 3. Germline-derived CDR1 and CDR2 are KGHSH and LQKENI.

CDR3: CASKLLAVSYNEQFF. The CDR3 DNA reads as TGTGCCAGCAAGCTCCTAGCGGTTAGCTACAATGAGCAGTTCTTC. J is TRBJ2-1 and V is TRBV27; TRBD2 aligns across 7 bases. The CDR3 sequence is 15 residues long. V lost 7 bases to trimming and J lost 3 bases; unmatched junction nucleotides: 9. Germline V gene sequence: CDR1 MNHEY, CDR2 SMNVEV (reference sequence).

The chain couples TRBV9 to TRBJ1-1, with TRBD1 identical over 9 bases. This CDR3 is 18 amino acids long. Germline assignment: CDR1 SGDLS and CDR2 YYNGEE. The junction had 15 bases not matched to a gene; V was cut back by 3 bases and J by 3 bases. The CDR3 coding sequence is TGTGCCAGCAGCGAGGGACAGGGTATTTTCGGAAGGGACACTGAAGCTTTCTTT. Its protein is CASSEGQGIFGRDTEAFF.

The chain carries TRBV30 and TRBJ1-1, with D uncertain. The V end was cut by 1 base, the J end by 0 bases, with 6 bases between. The germline gives CDR1 GTSNPN, CDR2 SVGIG (reference sequence). This CDR3 region has 13 residues. The CDR3 sequence: CAWSGTLNTEAFF. Here the CDR3 DNA reads TGTGCCTGGAGTGGAACCCTGAACACTGAAGCTTTCTTT.

The CDR3 DNA is TGCAGCGCAGGGCGGCCCGGCCCCAATGAGCAGTTCTTC. Residues: CSAGRPGPNEQFF. The chain employs TRBV29-1 and TRBJ2-1, with D perhaps TRBD1 (5 bases). V was pared by 7 bases and J by 6 bases, with 16 bases between. Germline V gene sequence: CDR1 SQVTM, CDR2 ANQGSEA. The CDR3 is made up of 13 amino acids.

The chain recombines TRBV28 with TRBJ1-5; tentative D call: TRBD1 (5 bases). V shed 6 bases and J shed 0 bases, with 18 bases lying between them. Germline loops: CDR1 MDHEN, CDR2 SYDVKM. The CDR3 is 17 residues long. Written as DNA, the CDR3 is TGTGCCAGCAGACCGCGGGGGTTCGAGGATAGCAATCAGCCCCAGCATTTT. As protein: CASRPRGFEDSNQPQHF.

The chain has TRBV5-1 and TRBJ2-2; the match to TRBD1 covers 8 bases. Trimming cost V 0 bases and J 5 bases; bases outside gene matches: 6. This CDR3 has 16 residues. Germline V gene lookup returns CDR1 SGHRS and CDR2 YFSETQ. The CDR3 loop reads CASSLAAGGSTGELFF. In nucleotides, the CDR3 is TGCGCCAGCAGCTTGGCCGCAGGGGGCTCAACCGGGGAGCTGTTTTTT.

The chain combines TRBV2 with TRBJ1-1, with D possibly being TRBD1 (6 bases). Trimming removed 0 bases at V and 10 bases at J, with 15 bases between. CDR1 SNHLY and CDR2 FYNNEI come from the germline V gene. This CDR3 contains 14 residues. The CDR3 loop reads CASSEALQGMGAFF. The DNA for the CDR3 is TGTGCCAGCAGTGAAGCGCTTCAGGGGATGGGAGCTTTCTTT.

With regard to this clone: Other DNA sequences from this sample encode an identical CDR3 as well. The V and J genes are TRBV18 and TRBJ2-2; D remains ambiguous. The CDR3 totals 12 residues. CDR1 KGHSH and CDR2 LQKENI come from the germline V gene. Trimming stripped 2 bases from V and 4 bases from J, with 2 bases between. In DNA, the CDR3 is TGTGCCAGCTCACCATTCACCGGGGAGCTGTTTTTT. It is translated as CASSPFTGELFF.

This chain uses TRBV5-5 with TRBJ1-4; a weak D match, TRBD1 (5 bases). The V and J ends lost 0 bases and 13 bases respectively, with 13 bases between them. Germline V gene lookup returns CDR1 SGHKS and CDR2 YYEKEE (reference sequence). The CDR3 spans 13 residues. Here the CDR3 DNA reads TGTGCCAGCAGCTTGGTCCGGGGCACGCGACTGTTTTTT. This codes for CASSLVRGTRLFF.

This clone occurred once. The same CDR3 is also encoded by other DNA sequences in this sample. This chain uses TRBV18 with TRBJ2-7, with 11 bases aligning to TRBD1. Germline V gene data show CDR1 as KGHSH and CDR2 as LQKENI. The CDR3 totals 14 residues. V lost 3 bases and J lost 3; bases outside the gene matches: 1. The CDR3 loop reads CASSPGTGGYEQYF. The DNA for the CDR3 is TGTGCCAGCTCACCCGGGACAGGGGGCTACGAGCAGTACTTC. Variable domain in full (rest from reference TRBV18 and TRBJ2-7): NAGVMQNPRHLVRRRGQEARLRCSPMKGHSHVYWYRQLPEEGLKFMVYLQKENIIDESGMPKERFSAEFPKEGPSILRIQQVVRGDSAAYFCASSPGTGGYEQYFGPGTRLTVT.

The V call is TRBV28, the J call TRBJ2-3, with D perhaps given as TRBD1 or TRBD2 (7 bases each). The length of the CDR3 is 14 residues. V was clipped by 4 bases and J by 8 bases, with 16 bases between them. The germline CDR1 and CDR2 sequences are MDHEN and SYDVKM. CDR3 residues: CASSSQGGDGTQYF. The CDR3 DNA reads TGTGCCAGCAGTTCCCAGGGGGGGGATGGTACGCAGTATTTT.

The gene calls are TRBV6-5 and TRBJ1-1; 7 nucleotides agree with TRBD1. Germline V gives CDR1 MNHEY, CDR2 SVGAGI. The CDR3 is 11 residues long. V was clipped by 7 bases and J by 7 bases; unmatched bases: 3. The CDR3 region has the DNA TGTGCCAGCAAAACAGGGGTTGAAGCTTTCTTT. It is translated as CASKTGVEAFF.